A single sample gave rise to the 27 T cell receptor beta chains below, sequenced in a study of blood T cell repertoires in COVID-19. Profiling relied on immunoSEQ multiplex PCR, and the TCRdb table lists in-frame clones only, not all of them. The sample comprises roughly 140,000 clones, 80% to 90% of which are singletons, and approximately 9.4% rests with the top ten. The sample was peripheral blood. Receptors were obtained from a woman aged 50 to 60 with acute or convalescent COVID-19.

Of note for this clone: The same CDR3 is also encoded by other DNA sequences in this sample. The rearrangement uses TRBV9 and TRBJ1-2; 7 nucleotides align to TRBD1. Germline V lookup: CDR1 SGDLS, CDR2 YYNGEE. The CDR3 totals 14 residues. Trimming removed 3 bases from V and 4 bases from J; junction bases left unmatched: 6. The CDR3 here is CASSGQGLSYGYTF. The CDR3 DNA sequence: TGTGCCAGCAGCGGACAGGGCCTTAGCTATGGCTACACCTTC.

The rearrangement joins TRBV5-8 to TRBJ1-5; D gene ambiguous. The CDR3 loop spans 15 amino acids. Germline V lookup: CDR1 SGHTS, CDR2 YDEGEE. Trimming left V 0 bases short and J 2 bases short, with 9 bases between. The CDR3 loop reads CASSLGASRNQPQHF. CDR3 DNA: TGTGCCAGCAGCTTGGGGGCCTCGCGCAATCAGCCCCAGCATTTT. The variable domain in full, completed from reference TRBV5-8 and TRBJ1-5, reads EAGVTQSPTHLIKTRGQQATLRCSPISGHTSVYWYQQALGLGLQFLLWYDEGEERNRGNFPPRFSGRQFPNYSSELNVNALELEDSALYLCASSLGASRNQPQHFGDGTRLSIL.

The chain uses TRBV7-2 and TRBJ2-3, with 7 positions matching TRBD1. Germline CDR1 SGHTA, CDR2 FQGNSA. There are 16 residues in the CDR3. The ends lost 0 bases at V and 3 bases at J; junction bases unmatched: 6. The CDR3 coding sequence is TGTGCCAGCAGCTTAGCGGGTCAGGGGGAAACAGATACGCAGTATTTT. As protein: CASSLAGQGETDTQYF.

This chain connects TRBV11-2 to TRBJ2-1; tentatively, D is TRBD2 (6 bases). Per germline, CDR1 SGHAT and CDR2 FQNNGV. The CDR3 runs to 15 residues. Trimming took off 7 bases at V and 3 bases at J, with 16 bases between the two ends. As DNA, the CDR3 is TGTGCCAGCACTTCGTTTGACGGGGGCTACAATGAGCAGTTCTTC. It codes for CASTSFDGGYNEQFF.

The chain employs TRBV5-1 and TRBJ2-7; a weak D match, TRBD2 (6 bases). The CDR3 contains 15 residues. V gave up 4 bases and J gave up 2 bases, with 16 bases separating them. CDR1 and CDR2 (germline): SGHRS, YFSETQ. The CDR3, as DNA: TGCGCCAGCAGCCTCAGCCCGGGACTGACCTACGAGCAGTACTTC. Its translation is CASSLSPGLTYEQYF.

This clone was observed once. The genes are TRBV19 and TRBJ2-7; TRBD1 matches 7 bases. Germline V CDR1 and CDR2: LNHDA, SQIVND (reference sequence). The ends lost 2 bases at V and 2 bases at J; junction bases unmatched: 9. This CDR3 has 16 residues. CDR3 DNA: TGTGCCAGTAGTATAAAAACAGGGGTCCCCACCTACGAGCAGTACTTC. Its translation: CASSIKTGVPTYEQYF. Looking up the rest from reference TRBV19 and TRBJ2-7 gives the full variable domain: DGGITQSPKYLFRKEGQNVTLSCEQNLNHDAMYWYRQDPGQGLRLIYYSQIVNDFQKGDIAEGYSVSREKKESFPLTVTSAQKNPTAFYLCASSIKTGVPTYEQYFGPGTRLTVT.

The J gene is TRBJ2-1, the V gene TRBV6-5; 8 bases are a match to TRBD2. V was clipped by 6 bases and J by 0 bases; unmatched bases: 4. The CDR3 has 15 residues. Germline CDR1 reads MNHEY; CDR2 reads SVGAGI. The CDR3 DNA reads as TGTGCCAGCAGGATGAGCGGGAGCTCCTACAATGAGCAGTTCTTC. Translation gives CASRMSGSSYNEQFF.

The CDR3 bases are TGTGCCAGCAGCTTACAACGGACAGGGGGCCCTGAAGCTTTCTTT. Amino acids: CASSLQRTGGPEAFF. V and J are TRBV11-2 and TRBJ1-1; the match to TRBD1 covers 11 bases. The CDR3 length is 15 residues. With V trimmed by 2 bases and J by 6 bases, 5 bases remained unmatched. Germline V gene lookup returns CDR1 SGHAT and CDR2 FQNNGV.

This chain connects TRBV7-3 to TRBJ2-2; D is perhaps TRBD2 (6 bases). The CDR3 has 14 residues. Germline CDR1 reads SGHTA; CDR2 reads FQGTGA. The ends were cut back, 5 bases at V and 3 bases at J, with 10 bases in the middle. The CDR3 sequence: CASSGGTDTGELFF. The CDR3 DNA reads as TGTGCCAGCAGCGGCGGGACTGACACCGGGGAGCTGTTTTTT.

The chain uses TRBV7-8 and TRBJ2-7, with 8 bases lining up with TRBD1. The CDR3 is 14 residues long. Germline assignment: CDR1 SGHVS and CDR2 FQNEAQ. V was clipped by 5 bases and J by 6 bases; unmatched bases: 9. The CDR3 is CASSPRTGRGEQYF. CDR3 nucleotides: TGTGCCAGCAGCCCCCGGACAGGGAGAGGCGAGCAGTACTTC.

This clone was recorded once. The J gene is TRBJ2-5, the V gene TRBV2; TRBD2 aligns across 8 bases. Looked up from germline, CDR1 is SNHLY and CDR2 is FYNNEI. V was pared by 4 bases and J by 3 bases, with 10 bases of the junction left unmatched. This CDR3 has 16 amino acids. CDR3 in DNA: TGTGCCAGCAGTGGGCGGGGAGCGGGGGCGAAAGAGACCCAGTACTTC. It codes for CASSGRGAGAKETQYF.

The chain links TRBV5-6 to TRBJ1-2, with D possibly TRBD1 on 5 matching bases. From germline, CDR1 is SGHDT and CDR2 YYEEEE. This CDR3 is 13 amino acids long. The ends were cut back, 2 bases at V and 0 bases at J, with 5 bases in the middle. The CDR3 nucleotides read TGTGCCAGCAGCTTACAGGCTAACTATGGCTACACCTTC. Protein product: CASSLQANYGYTF.

The chain uses TRBV5-1 and TRBJ1-1; perhaps TRBD1 as D (6 bases). The CDR3 consists of 14 residues. V was cut by 6 bases and J by 0 bases, with 12 bases left in between. The germline CDR1 and CDR2 sequences are SGHRS and YFSETQ. CDR3 sequence (DNA): TGCGCCAGCACCCCCACAGGGCTGAACACTGAAGCTTTCTTT. The encoded protein is CASTPTGLNTEAFF.

The J gene is TRBJ2-7, the V gene TRBV5-1, with D perhaps matching TRBD2 (5 bases). CDR1 and CDR2 from the germline V gene are SGHRS and YFSETQ. The CDR3 is 16 residues long. V was clipped by 7 bases and J by 1 base, with 21 bases between them. CDR3 bases: TGCGCCAGCTCGGTGGGCGGGTCCACCTTTTCCTACGAGCAGTACTTC. The encoded protein is CASSVGGSTFSYEQYF.

In this sample, this clone turned up once. The chain is built from TRBV10-3 and TRBJ1-5; D not certain. V lost 6 bases, J lost 6 bases, and 9 bases lay in between. In germline, CDR1 is ENHRY, CDR2 SYGVKD. The length of the CDR3 is 12 residues. The CDR3 is CAIREEGQPQHF. The CDR3 coding sequence is TGTGCCATCAGGGAGGAGGGTCAGCCCCAGCATTTT.

The chain couples TRBV15 to TRBJ2-3; no reliable D call. The germline V gene encodes CDR1 LNHNV and CDR2 YYDKDF (reference sequence). V shed 0 bases and J shed 6 bases, with 7 bases lying between them. The length of the CDR3 is 13 residues. The DNA for the CDR3 is TGTGCCACCAGCAGAGATCTCGGGGATACGCAGTATTTT. Its translation: CATSRDLGDTQYF.

The gene calls are TRBV4-3 and TRBJ1-4; tentatively, D is TRBD1 (6 bases). Trimming pared 0 bases from V and 8 bases from J, leaving 13 bases between. CDR3 length equals 15 residues. CDR1 is LGHNA, CDR2 YSLEER, per germline. The CDR3, as DNA: TGCGCCAGCAGCCAAGACAGGGGAGTAAGAGAAAAACTGTTTTTT. Translation: CASSQDRGVREKLFF.

The chain recombines TRBV6-1 with TRBJ2-4; D perhaps matches TRBD2 (6 bases). The length of the CDR3 is 18 residues. Trimming took off 2 bases at V and 7 bases at J, with 24 bases between the two ends. The germline gives CDR1 MNHNS, CDR2 SASEGT. The CDR3 loop reads CASSERTGETGTGNIQYF. The CDR3 DNA sequence: TGTGCCAGCAGTGAACGGACGGGAGAAACCGGGACTGGGAACATTCAGTACTTC.

The CDR3 is CASSQEYLSGYTF. The CDR3 DNA follows: TGTGCCAGCAGCCAAGAATATCTTAGCGGCTACACCTTC. This chain uses TRBV4-2 with TRBJ1-2; D gene uncertain. Germline V gene sequence: CDR1 LGHNA, CDR2 YNFKEQ. The length of the CDR3 is 13 residues. Trimming stripped 0 bases from V and 8 bases from J, with 10 bases between.

The V call is TRBV6-6, the J call TRBJ1-5; tentative D call: TRBD1 (6 bases). CDR3 length: 13 amino acids. The germline V gene has CDR1 MNHNY and CDR2 SVGAGI (reference sequence). V dropped 6 bases and J dropped 5 bases, with 11 bases sitting between them. CDR3 bases: TGTGCCAGCAGACCTGGACAGCATCAGCCCCAGCATTTT. This sequence encodes CASRPGQHQPQHF.

V gene TRBV19 combines with J gene TRBJ1-4; D is ambiguous. Germline-derived CDR1 and CDR2 are LNHDA and SQIVND (reference sequence). This CDR3 region has 15 residues. Trimming left V 0 bases short and J 1 base short, with 6 bases between. CDR3 coding DNA: TGTGCCAGTAGTATAGATCTAAGAACTAATGAAAAACTGTTTTTT. Residues: CASSIDLRTNEKLFF.

This chain joins TRBV7-9 and TRBJ1-4; D unclear. CDR3 length: 13 amino acids. From germline, CDR1 is SEHNR and CDR2 FQNEAQ (reference sequence). Trimming removed 0 bases at V and 8 bases at J, with 7 bases between. This CDR3 is CASSLAGGEKLFF. The CDR3 bases are TGTGCCAGCAGCTTAGCAGGAGGCGAAAAACTGTTTTTT.

In DNA form, the CDR3 reads TGCGCCAGCAGAATTGGATCCGGGGGAACTGAAGCTTTCTTT. Translated: CASRIGSGGTEAFF. This chain joins TRBV5-1 and TRBJ1-1; the D gene is possibly TRBD1 (5 bases). V lost 5 bases and J lost 5, with 16 bases in between. Germline CDR1 SGHRS, CDR2 YFSETQ. The CDR3 is 14 amino acids.

The chain couples TRBV4-2 to TRBJ2-7, with 14 bases aligning to TRBD2. Germline CDR1 LGHNA, CDR2 YNFKEQ. V gave up 2 bases and J gave up 6 bases; unmatched junction bases: 6. This CDR3 contains 16 residues. In DNA, the CDR3 is TGTGCCAGCAGCCAAATAGGACTAGCGGGGGGTCTCGAGCAGTACTTC. Its translation is CASSQIGLAGGLEQYF.

The genes are TRBV28 and TRBJ2-1, with D hard to call. Trimming took off 5 bases at V and 2 bases at J, with 7 bases between the two ends. This CDR3 is built from 13 residues. Germline V gene sequence: CDR1 MDHEN, CDR2 SYDVKM. The CDR3 sequence: CASSKRPYNEQFF. CDR3 bases: TGTGCCAGCAGTAAGAGGCCCTACAATGAGCAGTTCTTC.

V and J are TRBV7-8 and TRBJ1-3; the D is unclear. Trimming cost V 4 bases and J 0 bases, with 13 bases left between them. Germline V CDR1 and CDR2: SGHVS, FQNEAQ. This CDR3 contains 16 residues. The chain's CDR3 is CASSSHAASSGNTIYF. The CDR3 bases are TGTGCCAGCAGCTCGCATGCGGCGAGCTCTGGAAACACCATATATTTT.

The rearrangement links TRBV4-3 to TRBJ1-6, with D perhaps TRBD1 (6 bases). The CDR3 is 17 residues long. Trimming took 0 bases from V and 8 from J, leaving 17 bases between them. CDR1 LGHNA and CDR2 YSLEER come from the germline V gene. CDR3 in DNA: TGCGCCAGCAGCCAAGATTCCCGGGGAGGGGGAGATTCACCCCTCCACTTT. Translation: CASSQDSRGGGDSPLHF.